This TCR beta chain is drawn from a study of blood T cell repertoires in COVID-19. Across the study: From the United States, Italy and Spain came samples of acute and convalescent COVID-19.

V was clipped by 4 bases and J by 4 bases, with 13 bases between them. Germline assignment: CDR1 MNHEY and CDR2 SVGAGI. The CDR3 extends over 14 amino acids. This clone appeared a single time. Authors' methods: From reference gene primer amplification, estimates of nucleated cell counts were derived. The repertoire was sequenced with immunoSEQ multiplex PCR; TCRdb's copy has only in-frame clones and lacks some. The V and J calls and the clone size are those of that table, but D and trimming were determined from the DNA. This table holds 390,000 or so clones, less than 90% found once. This clonotype originated in a woman between 45 and 60 years old who had recovered from COVID-19. This chain uses TRBV6-5 with TRBJ1-2; perhaps TRBD1 as D (6 bases). The sequencing sample was made of PBMCs or T cells enriched from blood (not recorded which). As DNA, the CDR3 is TGTGCCAGCAGTTCCGGGACACTGGTCTATGGCTACACCTTC. Translating gives CASSSGTLVYGYTF.